Following are 32 T cell receptor beta chains from one sample sequenced in a study of CD8 T cells in ankylosing spondylitis. TCRdb re-analysed the 5' RACE reads in MiXCR, keeping a single row per CDR3 protein. The table lists approximately 350,000 distinct CDR3 sequences, approximately 20% of them singletons, with around 13% in the top ten. The sample consisted of blood, either unsorted or a sorted T cell fraction (not recorded which). These receptor sequences come from a male donor with ankylosing spondylitis or in good health (not recorded which).

This clonotype was counted many times. The CDR3 spells CSVDPGGSYNEQFF. In nucleotides, the CDR3 is TGCAGCGTTGATCCAGGGGGCTCCTACAATGAGCAGTTCTTC. The V and J genes are TRBV29-1 and TRBJ2-1, with 7 bases identical to TRBD1. The trim removed 3 bases at V and 0 bases at J, leaving 2 bases unmatched. Germline V gene data show CDR1 as SQVTM and CDR2 as ANQGSEA. The CDR3 covers 14 residues.

The chain couples TRBV13 to TRBJ2-1; TRBD2 matches at 12 bases. CDR3 length: 18 amino acids. Looked up from germline, CDR1 is PRHDT and CDR2 is FYEKMQ (reference sequence). V lost 2 bases to trimming and J lost 5 bases; unmatched junction nucleotides: 10. CDR3 amino acids: CASSLTLAGGREDNEQFF. DNA for the CDR3: TGTGCCAGCAGCTTAACCCTAGCGGGGGGGCGGGAGGACAATGAGCAGTTCTTC.

The chain is built from TRBV20-1 and TRBJ2-1; maybe TRBD2 (6 bases). Trimming removed 0 bases at V and 3 bases at J, with 18 bases between. CDR1 is DFQATT and CDR2 is SNEGSKA in the germline V gene (reference sequence). This CDR3 comprises 17 residues. The CDR3 nucleotides are TGCAGTGCTAGAGATAAATTGGGCGGGGCGAACTACAATGAGCAGTTCTTC. It codes for CSARDKLGGANYNEQFF.

The CDR3 bases are TGTGCCAGCTCACCCGCCCATGGTACGGGGGAGCAGTACTTC. Translated, it gives CASSPAHGTGEQYF. The J gene is TRBJ2-7, the V gene TRBV18; a possible D gene is TRBD2 (5 bases). CDR1 is KGHSH and CDR2 is LQKENI in the germline V gene. The CDR3 consists of 14 residues. Trimming stripped 3 bases from V and 7 bases from J, with 16 bases between.

This clonotype has more than one count but fewer than ten. The V and J genes are TRBV7-8 and TRBJ2-3; TRBD2 matches 13 bases. This CDR3 comprises 16 residues. Trimming took 5 bases from V and 4 from J; bases not matched to a gene: 6. The V gene's germline CDR1 is SGHVS and CDR2 FQNEAQ. The CDR3, as DNA: TGTGCCAGCAGCCCAACTAGCGGGGGGGCATCAGATACGCAGTATTTT. Its protein is CASSPTSGGASDTQYF.

The V and J genes are TRBV7-9 and TRBJ2-5, with 9 bases identical to TRBD2. With V trimmed by 6 bases and J by 4 bases, 15 bases remained unmatched. Germline lookup yields CDR1 SEHNR and CDR2 FQNEAQ (reference sequence). The CDR3 loop spans 17 amino acids. CDR3 sequence (DNA): TGTGCCAGCAGTCCTCCCTCCTGGCGGGGGGGCGGAGAGACCCAGTACTTC. It is translated as CASSPPSWRGGGETQYF.

The rearrangement links TRBV5-1 to TRBJ2-3; TRBD2 aligns across 9 bases. V shed 0 bases and J 4 bases; nucleotides not matched to a gene: 9. Looked up from germline, CDR1 is SGHRS and CDR2 is YFSETQ. The CDR3 loop spans 17 amino acids. The CDR3 is CASSLAARGGLADTQYF. Written as DNA, the CDR3 is TGCGCCAGCAGCTTGGCTGCGCGGGGGGGCCTCGCAGATACGCAGTATTTT. Looking up the rest from reference TRBV5-1 and TRBJ2-3 gives the full variable domain: KAGVTQTPRYLIKTRGQQVTLSCSPISGHRSVSWYQQTPGQGLQFLFEYFSETQRNKGNFPGRFSGRQFSNSRSEMNVSTLELGDSALYLCASSLAARGGLADTQYFGPGTRLTVL.

The chain combines TRBV11-2 with TRBJ1-1; D is undetermined. Trimming took 1 base from V and 8 from J, leaving 11 bases between them. The CDR3 covers 13 residues. From germline, CDR1 is SGHAT and CDR2 FQNNGV. The chain's CDR3 is CASSLGPGIEAFF. As DNA, the CDR3 is TGTGCCAGCAGCTTAGGTCCGGGGATCGAAGCTTTCTTT.

The sample holds many counts of this clonotype. The V gene is TRBV27, the J gene TRBJ2-7; unclear D gene. The CDR3 length is 13 residues. Trimming took 5 bases from V and 0 from J, leaving 8 bases between them. Germline V gene data show CDR1 as MNHEY and CDR2 as SMNVEV (reference sequence). Here the CDR3 reads CASSLGFSYEQYF. CDR3 sequence (DNA): TGTGCCAGCAGTCTGGGATTCTCCTACGAGCAGTACTTC.

CDR3 nucleotides: TGTGCTTCACAGGGGGGCTACAATGAGCAGTTCTTC. This codes for CASQGGYNEQFF. The chain links TRBV7-8 to TRBJ2-1; 8 positions agree with TRBD1. The CDR3 loop spans 12 amino acids. Germline values: CDR1 SGHVS, CDR2 FQNEAQ.

This clonotype was seen more than once but under ten times. V is TRBV12-3 or TRBV12-4 and J is TRBJ1-5; no clear D. This CDR3 spans 12 amino acids. V shed 7 bases and J shed 4 bases, with 8 bases lying between them. The CDR3 region has the DNA TGTGCCAGCAAGGAGGGTAATCAGCCCCAGCATTTT. Encoded protein: CASKEGNQPQHF.

This clonotype was detected only a few times. V usage is TRBV20-1 and J usage is TRBJ2-5; D is uncertain. CDR3 size: 9 residues. Deletions cut 2 bases from V and 12 bases from J, with 7 bases between. Per the germline V gene, CDR1 is DFQATT and CDR2 is SNEGSKA (reference sequence). CDR3 nucleotide sequence: TGCAGTGCTAGACCCCGCGAGTACTTC. Its translation is CSARPREYF.

A word on this clonotype: One junction end disagrees with the germline gene, perhaps due to a read error. Written as DNA, the CDR3 is TGTGCCAGCAGCCAAGATTTAGGGGACTACCGGGTCTTC. Its translation is CASSQDLGDYRVF. J is TRBJ2-1 and V is TRBV4-2; 7 bases match TRBD2. CDR3 length: 13 residues. Germline V gives CDR1 LGHNA, CDR2 YNFKEQ.

The rearrangement links TRBV11-2 to TRBJ2-1; maybe TRBD2 (6 bases). V dropped 0 bases and J dropped 10 bases, with 13 bases sitting between them. Germline V gene data show CDR1 as SGHAT and CDR2 as FQNNGV. The CDR3 sequence is 14 residues long. The chain's CDR3 is CASSLDPTGEEQFF. CDR3 in DNA: TGTGCCAGCAGCTTAGACCCCACGGGGGAGGAGCAGTTCTTC. Full variable domain (rest looked up from reference TRBV11-2 and TRBJ2-1): EAGVAQSPRYKIIEKRQSVAFWCNPISGHATLYWYQQILGQGPKLLIQFQNNGVVDDSQLPKDRFSAERLKGVDSTLKIQPAKLEDSAVYLCASSLDPTGEEQFFGPGTRLTVL.

This clonotype was counted only a few times. The rearrangement links TRBV30 to TRBJ2-2, with D uncertain. The germline V gene encodes CDR1 GTSNPN and CDR2 SVGIG (reference sequence). This CDR3 is 11 amino acids long. The V gene lost 4 bases and the J gene lost 5 bases, with 5 bases spanning the gap. The CDR3 DNA follows: TGTGCCTGGACCGTGACCGGGGAGCTGTTTTTT. This gives the protein CAWTVTGELFF. Combining the CDR3 with reference TRBV30 and TRBJ2-2 gives the whole variable domain SQTIHQWPATLVQPVGSPLSLECTVEGTSNPNLYWYRQAAGRGLQLLFYSVGIGQISSEVPQNLSASRPQDRQFILSSKKLLLSDSGFYLCAWTVTGELFFGEGSRLTVL.

This clonotype showed up just a few times. The chain recombines TRBV28 with TRBJ2-7; 7 positions agree with TRBD1. The CDR3 totals 15 residues. Germline V gene sequence: CDR1 MDHEN, CDR2 SYDVKM. Trimming at V came to 2 bases and at J to 4 bases, leaving 8 bases not matched to a gene. The CDR3 is CASSLRPDRRYEQYF. The CDR3 nucleotides read TGTGCCAGCAGTTTACGTCCGGACAGGCGGTACGAGCAGTACTTC. Full variable domain (rest looked up from reference TRBV28 and TRBJ2-7): DVKVTQSSRYLVKRTGEKVFLECVQDMDHENMFWYRQDPGLGLRLIYFSYDVKMKEKGDIPEGYSVSREKKERFSLILESASTNQTSMYLCASSLRPDRRYEQYFGPGTRLTVT.

In nucleotides, the CDR3 is TGCGCCAGCAGGGAAAGACAGGGGGTCGGCACCGGGGAGCTGTTTTTT. This translates into CASRERQGVGTGELFF. V usage is TRBV10-2 and J usage is TRBJ2-2, with TRBD1 matching over 9 bases. Trimming took 6 bases from V and 4 from J; bases not matched to a gene: 9. The CDR3 contains 16 residues. The V gene's germline CDR1 is WSHSY and CDR2 SAAADI.

This clonotype was detected only a few times. This chain links TRBV20-1 with TRBJ2-7; possible D gene TRBD2, 6 bases. The CDR3 totals 15 residues. Trimming pared 5 bases from V and 0 bases from J, leaving 17 bases between. Germline V CDR1 and CDR2: DFQATT, SNEGSKA (reference sequence). The CDR3 is CSAGNRDSSSYEQYF. DNA for the CDR3: TGCAGTGCTGGAAATCGGGACTCCAGCTCCTACGAGCAGTACTTC.

This clonotype came up a few times. This sequence joins TRBV7-2 and TRBJ2-7; 7 bases are a match to TRBD2. The CDR3 length is 17 residues. Losses at the gene ends were 3 bases for V and 2 bases for J; bases not matched to a gene: 13. Looked up from germline, CDR1 is SGHTA and CDR2 is FQGNSA. The CDR3 region has the DNA TGTGCCAGCAGCTTTCAGTCAGCGGGACTCCTAACCTACGAGCAGTACTTC. It translates to CASSFQSAGLLTYEQYF. The variable domain in full, with the rest retrieved from reference TRBV7-2 and TRBJ2-7, is GAGVSQSPSNKVTEKGKDVELRCDPISGHTALYWYRQSLGQGLEFLIYFQGNSAPDKSGLPSDRFSAERTGGSVSTLTIQRTQQEDSAVYLCASSFQSAGLLTYEQYFGPGTRLTVT.

This clonotype was observed a handful of times. CDR3 amino acids: CSVEVAGQGAFYEQYF. The CDR3 DNA follows: TGCAGCGTTGAAGTAGCGGGACAGGGGGCTTTCTACGAGCAGTACTTC. The chain joins TRBV29-1 to TRBJ2-7, with 12 bases fitting TRBD1. Losses at the gene ends were 1 base for V and 3 bases for J; bases not matched to a gene: 7. This CDR3 spans 16 amino acids. CDR1 and CDR2 (germline): SQVTM, ANQGSEA.

This clonotype was counted a few times. J is TRBJ1-6 and V is TRBV27, with 9 nucleotides matching TRBD1. The CDR3 consists of 14 residues. Germline V lookup: CDR1 MNHEY, CDR2 SMNVEV (reference sequence). The V and J ends lost 7 bases and 7 bases, in that order; junction bases with no gene match: 5. DNA of the CDR3: TGTGCCAGCACGACTGGGACAGGGAATTCACCCCTCCACTTT. Translation gives CASTTGTGNSPLHF.

CDR3 amino acids: CASRGPGQGDTQYF. DNA of the CDR3: TGTGCCAGCAGGGGACCGGGACAGGGTGATACCCAGTACTTC. The chain employs TRBV3-1 and TRBJ2-5; 9 nucleotides agree with TRBD1. The V gene's germline CDR1 is LGHDT and CDR2 YNNKEL (reference sequence). The CDR3 length is 14 residues. V trimming: 6 bases; J trimming: 8 bases; junction bases outside the gene matches: 10.

This clonotype has just a few counts. J is TRBJ2-5 and V is TRBV9; 7 bases fit TRBD2. Losses at the gene ends were 8 bases for V and 5 bases for J; bases not matched to a gene: 9. The CDR3 length is 13 residues. Germline V gives CDR1 SGDLS, CDR2 YYNGEE. The CDR3 is CARIRRGEETQYF. The CDR3 DNA reads TGTGCCAGGATTCGACGGGGGGAGGAGACCCAGTACTTC.

This clonotype came up many times. CDR3: CAISDLGQGSRETQYF. The CDR3 region has the DNA TGTGCCATCAGTGATTTGGGACAGGGAAGTCGCGAGACCCAGTACTTC. This chain connects TRBV10-3 to TRBJ2-5, with 9 bases fitting TRBD1. V trimming: 3 bases; J trimming: 5 bases; junction bases outside the gene matches: 10. In germline, CDR1 is ENHRY, CDR2 SYGVKD. The CDR3 runs to 16 residues.

This clonotype was picked up one time. V is TRBV25-1 and J is TRBJ2-5; tentatively, D is TRBD2 (6 bases). Trimming took off 1 base at V and 5 bases at J, with 11 bases between the two ends. The germline gives CDR1 MGHDK, CDR2 SYGVNS. This CDR3 has 14 residues. The CDR3, as DNA: TGTGCCAGCAGTGAATTTACGGGGAGGGAGACCCAGTACTTC. This encodes CASSEFTGRETQYF. Looking up the rest from reference TRBV25-1 and TRBJ2-5 gives the full variable domain: EADIYQTPRYLVIGTGKKITLECSQTMGHDKMYWYQQDPGMELHLIHYSYGVNSTEKGDLSSESTVSRIRTEHFPLTLESARPSHTSQYLCASSEFTGRETQYFGPGTRLLVL.

This clonotype was seen at least ten times. The CDR3 sequence is CASSGTGPTGELFF. The CDR3 nucleotides are TGTGCCAGCAGTGGAACAGGACCTACCGGGGAGCTGTTTTTT. V is TRBV6-4 and J is TRBJ2-2, with D possibly TRBD1 on 5 matching bases. The germline gives CDR1 MRHNA, CDR2 SNTAGT. With 4 bases removed from V and 5 bases from J, the gap between germline ends came to 11 bases. CDR3 size: 14 residues.

This clonotype was recorded at least ten times. This rearrangement joins TRBV6-2 or TRBV6-3 to TRBJ2-5; D possibly corresponds to TRBD2 (6 bases). This CDR3 spans 12 amino acids. In germline, CDR1 is MNHEY, CDR2 SVGEGT. The CDR3 DNA sequence: TGTGCAATGCGGGGACTTCAAGAGACCCAGTACTTC. Encoded protein: CAMRGLQETQYF.

This clonotype has more than one count but fewer than ten. The chain carries TRBV11-1 and TRBJ2-1; maybe TRBD2 (6 bases). Germline V gene data show CDR1 as SGHAT and CDR2 as FQDESV (reference sequence). The V and J ends lost 4 bases and 2 bases respectively, with 21 bases between them. This CDR3 has 18 residues. DNA of the CDR3: TGTGCCAGCAGCTCCCCGGGACTCCTCGACCTACCCTACAATGAGCAGTTCTTC. This translates into CASSSPGLLDLPYNEQFF.

This clonotype has only a few counts. The CDR3 loop is CASSLTRYEQFF. The DNA of the CDR3 is TGTGCCAGCAGCTTAACTAGGTATGAGCAGTTCTTC. The V call is TRBV7-2, the J call TRBJ2-1, with D tentatively TRBD2 (5 bases). Trimming removed 2 bases at V and 8 bases at J, with 7 bases between. The CDR3 is 12 residues long. The germline V gene has CDR1 SGHTA and CDR2 FQGNSA.

The chain combines TRBV3-1 with TRBJ2-1; D is unresolved. The V gene lost 2 bases and the J gene lost 3 bases, with 11 bases spanning the gap. Germline V gene lookup returns CDR1 LGHDT and CDR2 YNNKEL (reference sequence). This CDR3 is 15 amino acids long. CDR3 bases: TGTGCCAGCAGCCAACTGGGCTCCTACTACAATGAGCAGTTCTTC. Translating it yields CASSQLGSYYNEQFF.

This clonotype has at least ten counts. The chain recombines TRBV12-3 or TRBV12-4 with TRBJ2-7; no reliable D call. The CDR3 is 13 amino acids. Trimming cost V 0 bases and J 3 bases, with 6 bases left between them. CDR3 bases: TGTGCCAGCAGTTTAGCGCCGGGCTACGAGCAGTACTTC. This encodes CASSLAPGYEQYF.

The chain links TRBV6-5 to TRBJ2-1; 8 bases fit TRBD2. The CDR3 is 17 residues long. Germline values: CDR1 MNHEY, CDR2 SVGAGI. V lost 0 bases to trimming and J lost 0 bases; unmatched junction nucleotides: 4. CDR3 in amino acids: CASSYSAGGSSYNEQFF. The CDR3 DNA is TGTGCCAGCAGTTACTCGGCGGGGGGCAGCTCCTACAATGAGCAGTTCTTC.